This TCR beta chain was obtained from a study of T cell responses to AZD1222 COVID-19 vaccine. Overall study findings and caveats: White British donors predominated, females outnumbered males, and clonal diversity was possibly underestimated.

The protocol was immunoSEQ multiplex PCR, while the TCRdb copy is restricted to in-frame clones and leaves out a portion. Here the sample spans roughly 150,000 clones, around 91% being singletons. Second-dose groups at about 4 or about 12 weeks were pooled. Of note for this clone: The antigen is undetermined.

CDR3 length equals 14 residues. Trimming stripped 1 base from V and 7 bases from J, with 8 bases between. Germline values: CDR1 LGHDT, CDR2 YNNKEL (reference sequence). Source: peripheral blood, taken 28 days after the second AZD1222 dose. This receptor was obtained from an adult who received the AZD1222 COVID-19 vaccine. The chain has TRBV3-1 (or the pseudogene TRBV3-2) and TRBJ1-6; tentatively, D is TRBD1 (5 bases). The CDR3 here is CASSQGGGNSPLHF. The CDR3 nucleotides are TGTGCCAGCAGCCAAGGCGGGGGGAATTCACCCCTCCACTTT.